The sequence of this T cell receptor (beta chain) was determined in a study of shared clonotypes between healthy human individuals. Study background: Aged 18 to 49, the donors were a couple of women and three men. Three plates each covered CD4 naive and memory; CD8 naive two, CD8 memory one.

The study's findings and limits: Larger estimated richness was generally recorded for naive subsets relative to memory subsets.

Comment on this clone: Its antigen remains unidentified.

Each sorted subset replicate got 200 ng genomic DNA, tens of thousands of genomes. Sequenced by immunoSEQ multiplex PCR; TCRdb stores in-frame clones only, minus some. The sample carries 180,000 or so clones, 80% to 95% recorded once. After removal of 5 bases from V and 4 bases from J, the junction contained 7 bases not matched to a gene. Germline-derived CDR1 and CDR2 are MDHEN and SYDVKM. The CDR3 totals 14 residues. Material for sequencing was naive CD4+ T cells sorted from blood. Subset reported: CD45RA+ positively selected. The V gene is TRBV28, the J gene TRBJ2-7, with TRBD1 identical over 8 bases. This receptor was obtained from a woman in her thirties in good health. The CDR3 here is CASSPGQGPYEQYF. The CDR3 DNA is TGTGCCAGCAGTCCAGGACAGGGACCTTACGAGCAGTACTTC.